A single sample is the source of the 31 T cell receptor beta chains below, sequenced in a study of cytomegalovirus exposure and HLA in healthy donors. PCR amplification relied on 60 Vbeta primers (plus 13 Jbeta primers). Repertoires were generated with immunoSEQ multiplex PCR, while TCRdb's copy carries only in-frame clones and drops some. Altogether nearly 110,000 clones are present, roughly 80% being singletons, with the ten largest covering less than 2%. Sequenced input: PBMCs. Source of these receptors: a man in his fifties in good health and CMV-seronegative.

J is TRBJ1-3 and V is TRBV4-1; no reliable D call. V lost 3 bases and J 4 bases, leaving 4 bases between the germline ends. Germline-derived CDR1 and CDR2 are MGHRA and YSYEKL. The CDR3 is 12 residues long. The CDR3 DNA reads TGCGCCAGCAGCCACCTAGGAAACACCATATATTTT. Residues: CASSHLGNTIYF.

This chain connects TRBV7-2 to TRBJ2-3, with 7 bases aligning to TRBD2. The CDR3 is 15 amino acids. The trim removed 3 bases at V and 4 bases at J, leaving 7 bases unmatched. From germline, CDR1 is SGHTA and CDR2 FQGNSA. The CDR3 sequence is CASSFPSGVADTQYF. DNA for the CDR3: TGTGCCAGCAGCTTTCCTAGCGGCGTGGCAGATACGCAGTATTTT.

This clone turned up a few times. V usage is TRBV16 and J usage is TRBJ1-2; D ambiguous. The CDR3 has 15 amino acids. With 3 bases removed from V and 7 bases from J, the gap between germline ends came to 18 bases. Germline V gene data show CDR1 as KGHSY and CDR2 as FQNENV. For the CDR3, the DNA is TGTGCCAGCAGCCACCTATCAGAGGGCGCGGGTGGCTACACCTTC. Translating it yields CASSHLSEGAGGYTF.

The chain combines TRBV5-1 with TRBJ1-2; 7 nucleotides match TRBD1. The V gene's germline CDR1 is SGHRS and CDR2 YFSETQ. Germline trimming cut 2 bases from V and 6 bases from J; bases unmatched to any gene: 1. The CDR3 consists of 12 residues. CDR3 DNA sequence: TGCGCCAGCAGCTTTACAGGGGATGGCTACACCTTC. Residues: CASSFTGDGYTF.

This chain joins TRBV9 and TRBJ1-1; TRBD1 matches at 8 bases. V shed 2 bases and J 6 bases; nucleotides not matched to a gene: 18. The CDR3 length is 18 residues. The germline CDR1 and CDR2 sequences are SGDLS and YYNGEE. The CDR3 loop is CASSVGGSRDRRFPEAFF. The DNA of the CDR3 is TGTGCCAGCAGCGTCGGGGGGAGTCGGGACAGGAGGTTCCCTGAAGCTTTCTTT. Complete variable domain (other parts from reference TRBV9 and TRBJ1-1): DSGVTQTPKHLITATGQRVTLRCSPRSGDLSVYWYQQSLDQGLQFLIQYYNGEERAKGNILERFSAQQFPDLHSELNLSSLELGDSALYFCASSVGGSRDRRFPEAFFGQGTRLTVV.

Written as DNA, the CDR3 is TGTGCCAGCAGTTTTCCGGGGTATAGCAATCAGCCCCAGCATTTT. Its protein product is CASSFPGYSNQPQHF. The J gene is TRBJ1-5, the V gene TRBV28; D is unresolved. Germline V gene data show CDR1 as MDHEN and CDR2 as SYDVKM. The CDR3 extends over 15 amino acids. Trimming removed 3 bases at V and 0 bases at J, with 9 bases between.

This clone was counted only a few times. This chain connects TRBV7-6 to TRBJ2-1; 10 bases fit TRBD2. In germline, CDR1 is SGHVS, CDR2 FNYEAQ. The length of the CDR3 is 17 residues. The V segment lost 1 base and the J segment 7 bases; nucleotides outside the gene matches: 10. The CDR3 DNA sequence: TGTGCCAGCAGCTTAGAAGGTGCACTAGCGGGGTGGAATGAGCAGTTCTTC. Encoded protein: CASSLEGALAGWNEQFF.

The V gene is TRBV7-6, the J gene TRBJ2-2, with TRBD1 matching 8 bases. The germline gives CDR1 SGHVS, CDR2 FNYEAQ. This CDR3 contains 16 residues. V lost 1 base to trimming and J lost 6 bases; unmatched junction nucleotides: 7. CDR3 region: CASSLGPGGAPGELFF. The CDR3 nucleotides read TGTGCCAGCAGCTTAGGCCCAGGGGGCGCTCCCGGGGAGCTGTTTTTT.

The V and J genes are TRBV5-8 and TRBJ1-1, with D uncertain. This CDR3 contains 13 residues. V was pared by 2 bases and J by 11 bases, with 16 bases between. Germline CDR1 reads SGHTS; CDR2 reads YDEGEE. CDR3 sequence reads: CASSFRTLSRAFF. CDR3 nucleotide sequence: TGTGCCAGCAGCTTTAGGACTCTCTCTAGGGCTTTCTTT.

This chain joins TRBV7-2 and TRBJ2-7, with 9 positions matching TRBD2. CDR1 and CDR2 (germline): SGHTA, FQGNSA. V dropped 8 bases and J dropped 0; count of bases not matched to a gene: 5. The CDR3 loop spans 14 amino acids. CDR3 sequence reads: CASRAGGSSYEQYF. In DNA, the CDR3 is TGTGCCAGCCGGGCGGGGGGGAGCTCCTACGAGCAGTACTTC.

J is TRBJ2-5 and V is TRBV2; TRBD2 matches at 10 bases. Germline assignment: CDR1 SNHLY and CDR2 FYNNEI. The CDR3 runs 15 residues. The V and J ends lost 6 bases and 2 bases, in that order; junction bases with no gene match: 6. The CDR3 protein is CASSALTSGQETQYF. As DNA, the CDR3 is TGTGCCAGCAGCGCCTTGACTAGCGGGCAAGAGACCCAGTACTTC.

The V and J genes are TRBV7-9 and TRBJ1-4, with D perhaps TRBD1 (5 bases). Looked up from germline, CDR1 is SEHNR and CDR2 is FQNEAQ (reference sequence). The CDR3 consists of 15 residues. V lost 6 bases to trimming and J lost 7 bases, with 18 bases between them. The CDR3, as DNA: TGTGCCAGCAGTCCCCCCCGGGGGAGGGGTGAAAAACTGTTTTTT. Its translation: CASSPPRGRGEKLFF.

The chain has TRBV6-1 and TRBJ1-2, with D unclear. V was shortened by 3 bases and J by 8 bases, with 16 bases between the two germline ends. This CDR3 spans 14 amino acids. From germline, CDR1 is MNHNS and CDR2 SASEGT. CDR3 coding DNA: TGTGCCAGCAGTGACGACCCAGGCCCCTGGGGCTACACCTTC. Residues: CASSDDPGPWGYTF.

The chain uses TRBV19 and TRBJ2-5; 8 nucleotides match TRBD2. Germline assignment: CDR1 LNHDA and CDR2 SQIVND (reference sequence). V dropped 4 bases and J dropped 4; count of bases not matched to a gene: 14. The CDR3 is made up of 17 amino acids. The CDR3 coding sequence is TGTGCCAGTAGTACTCTTGGGCGGGGGGCCTCGGGAGAGACCCAGTACTTC. Translating gives CASSTLGRGASGETQYF.

The V gene is TRBV5-6, the J gene TRBJ1-1; 8 nucleotides match TRBD1. CDR3 size: 15 residues. The V gene end was trimmed by 4 bases and the J gene end by 5 bases; junction bases not matched to a gene: 10. The germline V gene encodes CDR1 SGHDT and CDR2 YYEEEE. The chain's CDR3 is CASSDDTGGRTEAFF. The CDR3, as DNA: TGTGCCAGCAGCGACGACACAGGGGGAAGGACTGAAGCTTTCTTT.

This chain joins TRBV30 and TRBJ2-5, with a weak D call TRBD2 (6 bases). The CDR3 contains 18 residues. Germline V CDR1 and CDR2: GTSNPN, SVGIG (reference sequence). V shed 1 base and J shed 5 bases, with 26 bases lying between them. CDR3 bases: TGTGCCTGGAGTGAGAGCGAAGTCACTATGGCGGGGATGGAGACCCAGTACTTC. Residues: CAWSESEVTMAGMETQYF.

In its sample, this clone was seen once. This rearrangement joins TRBV11-2 to TRBJ2-3; no clear D gene. V was clipped by 5 bases and J by 3 bases, with 3 bases between them. Germline V gives CDR1 SGHAT, CDR2 FQNNGV. The CDR3 sequence is 11 residues long. In DNA, the CDR3 is TGTGCCAGCAGCCTTACAGATACGCAGTATTTT. This sequence encodes CASSLTDTQYF.

This clone was counted between two and nine times. The chain joins TRBV12-5 to TRBJ1-1, with D hard to call. CDR1 and CDR2 from the germline V gene are LGHNT and FRNRAP. The length of the CDR3 is 13 residues. V dropped 0 bases and J dropped 6 bases, with 8 bases sitting between them. The DNA for the CDR3 is TGTGCTAGTGGTTTGGTACAAGGAGCTGAAGCTTTCTTT. Amino acids: CASGLVQGAEAFF. Full variable domain (rest looked up from reference TRBV12-5 and TRBJ1-1): DARVTQTPRHKVTEMGQEVTMRCQPILGHNTVFWYRQTMMQGLELLAYFRNRAPLDDSGMPKDRFSAEMPDATLATLKIQPSEPRDSAVYFCASGLVQGAEAFFGQGTRLTVV.

The chain uses TRBV4-1 and TRBJ1-3; D gene unclear. Deletions cut 6 bases from V and 0 bases from J, with 12 bases between. There are 15 residues in the CDR3. From germline, CDR1 is MGHRA and CDR2 YSYEKL. The CDR3 bases are TGCGCCAGCAGAATTTCTCCGGGCTCTGGAAACACCATATATTTT. It specifies CASRISPGSGNTIYF.

The chain links TRBV2 to TRBJ2-5; 11 bases map to TRBD1. This CDR3 spans 15 amino acids. From germline, CDR1 is SNHLY and CDR2 FYNNEI. V lost 9 bases and J lost 5; bases outside the gene matches: 11. This CDR3 reads CARRSPGTGGETQYF. The CDR3 DNA follows: TGTGCCAGAAGATCGCCCGGGACAGGGGGTGAGACCCAGTACTTC. Supplemented by reference TRBV2 and TRBJ2-5, the full variable domain reads EPEVTQTPSHQVTQMGQEVILRCVPISNHLYFYWYRQILGQKVEFLVSFYNNEISEKSEIFDDQFSVERPDGSNFTLKIRSTKLEDSAMYFCARRSPGTGGETQYFGPGTRLLVL.

The V and J genes are TRBV23-1 and TRBJ2-5; the D gene is possibly TRBD1 (5 bases). TRBV23-1 is known as an ORF, though its function is uncertain. With 8 bases removed from V and 5 bases from J, the gap between germline ends came to 12 bases. The CDR3 extends over 12 amino acids. The CDR3 bases are TGCGCCAGCTTCAGGGATTTTGAGACCCAGTACTTC. Its protein product is CASFRDFETQYF.

The rearrangement joins TRBV5-1 to TRBJ1-1, with TRBD1 identical over 7 bases. The CDR3 is made up of 16 amino acids. With 1 base clipped from V and 0 bases from J, the junction kept 6 bases outside the gene matches. Germline CDR1 is SGHRS and CDR2 is YFSETQ. The CDR3 region is CASSLIQGRMNTEAFF. The DNA of the CDR3 is TGCGCCAGCAGCTTGATACAGGGGCGGATGAACACTGAAGCTTTCTTT.

The rearrangement joins TRBV20-1 to TRBJ1-1; the D is unclear. Germline CDR1 is DFQATT and CDR2 is SNEGSKA (reference sequence). Trimming took 5 bases from V and 5 from J, leaving 9 bases between them. The CDR3 covers 11 residues. In DNA form, the CDR3 reads TGCAGTGCTGCCTGGGCAACTGAAGCTTTCTTT. Its translation: CSAAWATEAFF.

V and J are TRBV7-8 and TRBJ2-2, with D hard to call. The CDR3 is 13 residues long. CDR1 and CDR2 from the germline V gene are SGHVS and FQNEAQ. Trimming pared 2 bases from V and 6 bases from J, leaving 7 bases between. In DNA form, the CDR3 reads TGTGCCAGCAGCTTAATCTCTTCCGGGGAGCTGTTTTTT. Translated, it gives CASSLISSGELFF.

The gene calls are TRBV7-2 and TRBJ2-2, with D possibly TRBD1 on 5 matching bases. The CDR3 spans 16 residues. Between the trimmed V and J ends, which lost 1 base and 4 bases, there was a span of 13 bases. CDR1 and CDR2 from the germline V gene are SGHTA and FQGNSA. The CDR3 spells CASSLVSGWGTGELFF. In nucleotides, the CDR3 is TGTGCCAGCAGCTTAGTTTCAGGGTGGGGCACCGGGGAGCTGTTTTTT.

J is TRBJ2-7 and V is TRBV10-2; D is ambiguous. The CDR3 totals 12 residues. Trimming took 6 bases from V and 0 from J, leaving 6 bases between them. CDR1 is WSHSY, CDR2 SAAADI, per germline. The CDR3 DNA follows: TGCGCCAGCAGCATTAGCTCCTACGAGCAGTACTTC. It encodes CASSISSYEQYF.

The V call is TRBV7-3, the J call TRBJ2-4; possible D gene TRBD2, 6 bases. Trimming cost V 1 base and J 6 bases, with 13 bases left between them. Germline-derived CDR1 and CDR2 are SGHTA and FQGTGA. This CDR3 is built from 15 residues. CDR3 coding DNA: TGTGCCAGCAGCTTAAGAGGGCTTAGCGGAAACATTCAGTACTTC. As protein: CASSLRGLSGNIQYF.

The sample holds one count of this clone. V gene TRBV18 combines with J gene TRBJ2-3; tentatively, D is TRBD1 (5 bases). V lost 3 bases, J lost 4 bases, and 8 bases lay in between. Germline CDR1 is KGHSH and CDR2 is LQKENI. The CDR3 has 13 amino acids. As DNA, the CDR3 is TGTGCCAGCTCACCCAGGGCCCCAGATACGCAGTATTTT. Its translation: CASSPRAPDTQYF.

This chain joins TRBV7-2 and TRBJ2-1; TRBD2 matches 8 bases. Germline CDR1 reads SGHTA; CDR2 reads FQGNSA. Losses at the gene ends were 5 bases for V and 2 bases for J; bases not matched to a gene: 5. The CDR3 runs 15 residues. The CDR3 here is CASSPDSGTYNEQFF. The DNA for the CDR3 is TGTGCCAGCAGCCCCGATAGCGGGACCTACAATGAGCAGTTCTTC.

The chain is built from TRBV7-3 and TRBJ2-5; 7 nucleotides line up with TRBD1. The CDR3 runs 14 residues. The germline gives CDR1 SGHTA, CDR2 FQGTGA. V dropped 5 bases and J dropped 4; count of bases not matched to a gene: 7. DNA for the CDR3: TGTGCCAGCAGCCCACAGACAGGGAGAGAGACCCAGTACTTC. Translation gives CASSPQTGRETQYF.

With respect to this clone: Germline is not matched at one junction end, which may reflect a read error. The chain employs TRBV28 and TRBJ1-3; TRBD1 matches 7 bases. Germline lookup yields CDR1 MDHEN and CDR2 SYDVKM. The CDR3 covers 14 residues. Written as DNA, the CDR3 is TGTGCCAGCCGGGACAGTTCTCCTGGAGACACCATATATTTT. Translating it yields CASRDSSPGDTIYF.